Listed below are T cell receptor beta chains from one sample, sequenced in a study of CD8 T cells in ankylosing spondylitis. TCRdb ran MiXCR on the 5' RACE reads and lists one entry per CDR3 protein. The sample includes 150,000 to 250,000 distinct CDR3 sequences, 9.5% to 15% seen only once; the top ten take approximately 15%. Sequencing was done on a sample of blood, either unsorted or a sorted T cell fraction (not recorded which). The receptor set was obtained from a male donor with ankylosing spondylitis or in good health (not recorded which). Each CDR3 is given with its conserved first and last residue. A D gene is named only where the DNA matches it firmly. Expanded clones are given a class, and other clones once, few, many or no size at all.

D gene	J gene	CDR3 length	clone size	V gene	CDR3 DNA	CDR3 protein
.	TRBJ2-2	13	many	TRBV6-1	TGTGCCAGCAGTGAACGAGCGGCCGGGGAGCTGTTTTTT	CASSERAAGELFF
.	TRBJ2-7	13	many	TRBV6-1	TGTGCCAGCAGTCCATCACAGGCCCTCGAGCAGTACTTC	CASSPSQALEQYF
TRBD2	TRBJ2-1	14	few	TRBV12-3/TRBV12-4	TGTGCCAGCAGTTATAGCGGGAGGGCCGGTGAGCAGTTCTTC	CASSYSGRAGEQFF
.	TRBJ1-2	13	few	TRBV4-1	TGCGCCAGCAGCGAGAGAAGTAACTATGGCTACACCTTC	CASSERSNYGYTF
.	TRBJ1-1	16	.	TRBV21-1	TGTGCCAGCAGCAACGGGACACGCCGTTCGAACACTGAAGCTTTCTTT	CASSNGTRRSNTEAFF
.	TRBJ2-1	15	few	TRBV6-1	TGTGCCAGCAGTCCTGACACGAGCTCCTACAATGAGCAGTTCTTC	CASSPDTSSYNEQFF
TRBD1	TRBJ1-2	14	few	TRBV3-1	TGTGCCAGCAGCCGGGACAGGCGAACCTATGGCTACACCTTC	CASSRDRRTYGYTF
TRBD2	TRBJ2-7	17	few	TRBV6-1	TGTGCCAGCAGTGAAGTTGTGGCTAGCGGGGGGGCCGGCGAGCAGTACTTC	CASSEVVASGGAGEQYF
.	TRBJ1-1	13	.	TRBV7-9	TGTGCCAGCAGCCGTTTATTTAACACTGAAGCTTTCTTT	CASSRLFNTEAFF
.	TRBJ2-1	15	.	TRBV5-1	TGCGCCAGCAGCTCCCAGGGGGGCCCTTACAATGAGCAGTTCTTC	CASSSQGGPYNEQFF
.	TRBJ1-2	14	.	TRBV9	TGTGCCAGCAGCGTAGTTAAGATTTTGGGCGGCTACACCTTC	CASSVVKILGGYTF
.	TRBJ2-1	15	.	TRBV20-1	TGCAGTGCTAGAGGGAGAAAGGGGGGGGGCAATGAGCAGTTCTTC	CSARGRKGGGNEQFF
.	TRBJ1-5	14	.	TRBV21-1	TGTGCCAGCAGCTCTCGAGGACCCAATCAGCCCCAGCATTTT	CASSSRGPNQPQHF
.	TRBJ2-2	16	many	TRBV3-1	TGTGCCAGCAGCCAAGGGTACGGGATGGCCACCGGGGAGCTGTTTTTT	CASSQGYGMATGELFF
TRBD2	TRBJ2-7	18	once	TRBV27	TGTGCCAGCAGTAAAAACCCGGGACTAGCGGGACCCTCCTACGAGCAGTACTTC	CASSKNPGLAGPSYEQYF
TRBD1	TRBJ1-2	14	few	TRBV27	TGTGCCAGCAGGACTCCAGGGGGCGGCTATGGCTACACCTTC	CASRTPGGGYGYTF
.	TRBJ2-7	11	many	TRBV12-3/TRBV12-4	TGTGCCAGCAGTTTGGCCCACCAGCAGTACTTC	CASSLAHQQYF
.	TRBJ2-7	23	.	TRBV20-1	TGCAGTGCTAGAGATTTGCGGGGGAGCCACCTAGGGGGGGACAGTTTTACTTCCTACGAGCAGTACTTC	CSARDLRGSHLGGDSFTSYEQYF
TRBD1	TRBJ1-2	14	.	TRBV5-5	TGTGCCAGCAGCTTGGGTTGGGACAGCTATGGCTACACCTTC	CASSLGWDSYGYTF
.	TRBJ1-2	16	.	TRBV10-2	TGCGCCAGCAGTGAGGGAAGGACACCGATTAACTATGGCTACACCTTC	CASSEGRTPINYGYTF
.	TRBJ2-3	15	few	TRBV20-1	TGCAGTGCTAGAGATGGGGGACTCCCCACAGATACGCAGTATTTT	CSARDGGLPTDTQYF
.	TRBJ2-7	15	many	TRBV4-1	TGCGCCAGCAGCCAAGGACAGGACAGCTCCTACGAGCAGTACTTC	CASSQGQDSSYEQYF
.	TRBJ2-7	13	many	TRBV27	TGTGCCAGCAGTTTATCGGTCGCCTACGAGCAGTACTTC	CASSLSVAYEQYF
.	TRBJ2-1	15	many	TRBV27	TGTGCCAGCAGTTTAACTCCTAGCTCCTACAATGAGCAGTTCTTC	CASSLTPSSYNEQFF
TRBD2	TRBJ2-3	12	few	TRBV7-7	TGTGCCAGCAGCGATGGGGAGGGAACGCAGTATTTT	CASSDGEGTQYF
.	TRBJ2-1	14	.	TRBV5-1	TGCGCCAGCAGCATCACCTTATCCTACAATGAGCAGTTCTTC	CASSITLSYNEQFF
.	TRBJ2-7	14	.	TRBV12-3/TRBV12-4	TGTGCCAGCAGTTTAGGGACTGCTCCCCTCGAGCAGTACTTC	CASSLGTAPLEQYF
TRBD1	TRBJ2-1	16	.	TRBV5-1	TGCGCCAGCAGCTTACCGGACAGGAGTAGAATACGGGAGCAGTTCTTC	CASSLPDRSRIREQFF
TRBD1	TRBJ2-1	15	.	TRBV6-4	TGTGCCAGCAGGATTACAGGGGGCCCTTCCAATGAGCAGTTCTTC	CASRITGGPSNEQFF
.	TRBJ2-7	11	.	TRBV2	TGTGCCAGCAGTGGGGGGTCGGAGCAGTACTTC	CASSGGSEQYF
.	TRBJ1-2	13	few	TRBV10-1	TGCGCCAGCAGTGTGACGGCCGCCGGGGGCTACACCTTC	CASSVTAAGGYTF
.	TRBJ2-7	16	few	TRBV7-8	TGTGCCAGCAGCCCAGGGACCGGAGCCACCTCCTACGAGCAGTACTTC	CASSPGTGATSYEQYF
.	TRBJ2-7	17	few	TRBV3-1	TGTGCCAGCAGCCAAGACCGGCCCAGCGGACGCTCCTACGAGCAGTACTTC	CASSQDRPSGRSYEQYF
.	TRBJ1-1	15	many	TRBV6-4	TGTGCCAGCAGTGACGGAGGGGGGGAGGGCACTGAAGCTTTCTTT	CASSDGGGEGTEAFF
.	TRBJ2-1	15	few	TRBV20-1	TGCAGTGCTCCCGGGGGGCGGAGCCATTACAATGAGCAGTTCTTC	CSAPGGRSHYNEQFF
.	TRBJ1-2	14	.	TRBV9	TGTGCCAGCAGCGTAGGCCGGGGGGCTTATGGCTACACCTTC	CASSVGRGAYGYTF
.	TRBJ1-3	13	.	TRBV7-9	TGTGCCAGCAGCGAGGGGGCTGGAAACACCATATATTTT	CASSEGAGNTIYF
TRBD1	TRBJ1-4	12	.	TRBV27	TGTGCCAGCAGAGACAGGGGTGAAAAACTGTTTTTT	CASRDRGEKLFF
TRBD2	TRBJ2-1	18	few	TRBV20-1	TGCAGTGCTAGAGTCCAGTGGTCCAGCGGGAGTCTCCACAATGAGCAGTTCTTC	CSARVQWSSGSLHNEQFF
TRBD1	TRBJ2-4	15	.	TRBV30	TGTGCCTGGGCACAGGGGAGCTCGGCCAAAAACATTCAGTACTTC	CAWAQGSSAKNIQYF
.	TRBJ2-5	16	few	TRBV7-8	TGTGCCAGCAGCTTAGCACGGGAATGGGTCCAAGAGACCCAGTACTTC	CASSLAREWVQETQYF
TRBD2	TRBJ2-2	17	few	TRBV12-3/TRBV12-4	TGTGCCAGCGCAACAATCGGGGGGTATGAAGGCACCGGGGAGCTGTTTTTT	CASATIGGYEGTGELFF